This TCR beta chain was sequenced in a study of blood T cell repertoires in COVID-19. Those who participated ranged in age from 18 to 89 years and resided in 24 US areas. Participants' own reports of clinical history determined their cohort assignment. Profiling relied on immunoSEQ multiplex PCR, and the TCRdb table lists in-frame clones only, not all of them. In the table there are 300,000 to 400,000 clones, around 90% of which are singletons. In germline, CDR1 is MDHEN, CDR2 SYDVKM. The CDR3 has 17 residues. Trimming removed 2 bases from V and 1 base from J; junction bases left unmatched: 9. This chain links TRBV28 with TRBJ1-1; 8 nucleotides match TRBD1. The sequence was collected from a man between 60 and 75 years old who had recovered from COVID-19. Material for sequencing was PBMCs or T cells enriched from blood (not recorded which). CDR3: CASSLRQGRAWNTEAFF. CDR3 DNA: TGTGCCAGCAGTTTAAGACAGGGGAGGGCATGGAACACTGAAGCTTTCTTT.